The 22 T cell receptor beta chains listed next were all sequenced from one sample in a study of T cell responses to AZD1222 COVID-19 vaccine. Here immunoSEQ multiplex PCR was the method, and the copy in TCRdb shows in-frame clones only, minus some. The profile shows fewer than 120,000 clones, about 90% of them singletons. The source material was peripheral blood, sampled on day 0 of AZD1222 vaccination. These receptors originate from an adult in good health.

V usage is TRBV5-8 and J usage is TRBJ1-1; D not resolved. Germline CDR1 and CDR2: SGHTS and YDEGEE. This CDR3 contains 12 residues. Trimming removed 2 bases at V and 4 bases at J, with 6 bases between. The CDR3 DNA is TGTGCCAGCAGCTTAACGGGCACTGAAGCTTTCTTT. Translated: CASSLTGTEAFF.

Points on this clone: The sample contains more than one DNA sequence encoding this CDR3. V and J are TRBV28 and TRBJ2-7; TRBD1 aligns across 7 bases. The CDR3 is 15 residues long. The V gene end was trimmed by 8 bases and the J gene end by 0 bases; junction bases not matched to a gene: 10. CDR1 and CDR2 from the germline V gene are MDHEN and SYDVKM. CDR3 loop: CASVPIRDSSYEQYF. As DNA, the CDR3 is TGTGCCAGCGTCCCGATCCGGGACAGCTCCTACGAGCAGTACTTC. The full variable domain, in which reference TRBV28 and TRBJ2-7 provide the parts outside the CDR3, is DVKVTQSSRYLVKRTGEKVFLECVQDMDHENMFWYRQDPGLGLRLIYFSYDVKMKEKGDIPEGYSVSREKKERFSLILESASTNQTSMYLCASVPIRDSSYEQYFGPGTRLTVT.

The chain employs TRBV19 and TRBJ2-5; 9 bases fit TRBD2. The CDR3 consists of 16 residues. Germline loops: CDR1 LNHDA, CDR2 SQIVND (reference sequence). J was trimmed by 1 base and V by 3 bases; bases with no gene match: 6. The DNA of the CDR3 is TGTGCCAGTAGTATCTCGCCTAGCGGGGTCCAAGAGACCCAGTACTTC. This translates into CASSISPSGVQETQYF.

The chain links TRBV27 to TRBJ2-1, with a possible D match to TRBD1 (6 bases). The CDR3 is made up of 15 amino acids. Germline CDR1 and CDR2: MNHEY and SMNVEV (reference sequence). V was clipped by 3 bases and J by 4 bases, with 13 bases between them. CDR3 region: CASSFGTFEYNEQFF. The CDR3 region has the DNA TGTGCCAGCAGTTTCGGGACATTTGAGTACAATGAGCAGTTCTTC.

The rearrangement uses TRBV24-1 and TRBJ2-1; D is unresolved. Trimming shortened V by 3 bases and J by 6 bases, and 8 bases separated the two germline ends. This CDR3 spans 13 amino acids. CDR1 and CDR2 from the germline V gene are KGHDR and SFDVKD. CDR3 amino acids: CATSDPAGNEQFF. For the CDR3, the DNA is TGTGCCACCAGTGATCCCGCAGGCAATGAGCAGTTCTTC.

This chain links TRBV19 with TRBJ1-2; 11 nucleotides line up with TRBD1. Trimming cost V 6 bases and J 2 bases; bases outside gene matches: 5. Looked up from germline, CDR1 is LNHDA and CDR2 is SQIVND (reference sequence). The CDR3 consists of 15 residues. This CDR3 is CASSYGQGANYGYTF. CDR3 coding DNA: TGTGCCAGTAGCTACGGACAGGGGGCGAACTATGGCTACACCTTC.

The chain links TRBV30 to TRBJ1-2, with a tentative D call TRBD1 (6 bases). The CDR3 extends over 15 amino acids. CDR1 GTSNPN and CDR2 SVGIG come from the germline V gene (reference sequence). V was cut by 4 bases and J by 6 bases, with 21 bases left in between. CDR3 in DNA: TGTGCCTGGACGCAGAACAGGGACACAGGGAATGGCTACACCTTC. This translates into CAWTQNRDTGNGYTF. The full variable domain, its missing parts supplied by reference TRBV30 and TRBJ1-2, is SQTIHQWPATLVQPVGSPLSLECTVEGTSNPNLYWYRQAAGRGLQLLFYSVGIGQISSEVPQNLSASRPQDRQFILSSKKLLLSDSGFYLCAWTQNRDTGNGYTFGSGTRLTVV.

The chain uses TRBV5-4 and TRBJ2-3, with D unresolved. This CDR3 is 16 amino acids long. Deletions cut 3 bases from V and 0 bases from J, with 14 bases between. Germline V gives CDR1 SGHNT, CDR2 YYREEE (reference sequence). The CDR3, as DNA: TGTGCCAGCAGCTCGCCTACCAGAACTAGCACAGATACGCAGTATTTT. Translating it yields CASSSPTRTSTDTQYF.

This sequence joins TRBV5-4 and TRBJ1-2; no firm D call. CDR3 length: 12 amino acids. Germline V CDR1 and CDR2: SGHNT, YYREEE (reference sequence). Trimming removed 0 bases at V and 6 bases at J, with 6 bases between. The CDR3 loop reads CASSLAGDGYTF. The CDR3 region has the DNA TGTGCCAGCAGCTTGGCCGGGGATGGCTACACCTTC.

V and J are TRBV12-5 and TRBJ1-1; D is ambiguous. The CDR3 runs 13 residues. Germline CDR1 reads LGHNT; CDR2 reads FRNRAP. Trimming cost V 5 bases and J 1 base, with 8 bases left between them. The CDR3 nucleotides read TGTGCTAGTGGTCCTAACCCGAACACTGAAGCTTTCTTT. Protein product: CASGPNPNTEAFF.

The chain employs TRBV7-3 and TRBJ2-7; TRBD2 aligns across 10 bases. Germline loops: CDR1 SGHTA, CDR2 FQGTGA. Losses at the gene ends were 3 bases for V and 2 bases for J; bases not matched to a gene: 4. The CDR3 length is 15 residues. CDR3 coding DNA: TGTGCCAGCAGCTTGAGCGGGGGGGCCCCCTACGAGCAGTACTTC. This gives the protein CASSLSGGAPYEQYF.

The genes are TRBV28 and TRBJ1-5; D is unclear. CDR1 MDHEN and CDR2 SYDVKM come from the germline V gene. The CDR3 spans 14 residues. Trimming cost V 5 bases and J 4 bases, with 12 bases left between them. The CDR3 here is CASSPPTGNQPQHF. The CDR3 region has the DNA TGTGCCAGCAGTCCCCCGACGGGGAATCAGCCCCAGCATTTT.

As DNA, the CDR3 is TGCGCCAGCAGTGAGGTCGGGGGGGGATTGACAGATACGCAGTATTTT. It specifies CASSEVGGGLTDTQYF. The rearrangement uses TRBV10-2 and TRBJ2-3, with 8 nucleotides matching TRBD2. V lost 2 bases, J lost 3 bases, and 7 bases stayed unmatched. Per germline, CDR1 WSHSY and CDR2 SAAADI. The CDR3 is 16 residues long.

The J gene is TRBJ2-1, the V gene TRBV7-2; TRBD2 matches 8 bases. This CDR3 contains 15 residues. Germline assignment: CDR1 SGHTA and CDR2 FQGNSA. V gave up 3 bases and J gave up 9 bases; unmatched junction bases: 10. CDR3 in amino acids: CASSFSAGGLGEQFF. In DNA, the CDR3 is TGTGCCAGCAGCTTCTCGGCGGGGGGCCTGGGTGAGCAGTTCTTC.

The chain is built from TRBV7-8 and TRBJ1-5; no firm D call. Per germline, CDR1 SGHVS and CDR2 FQNEAQ. CDR3 length equals 14 residues. V lost 0 bases and J 5 bases, leaving 8 bases between the germline ends. The CDR3 protein is CASSLARSDQPQHF. The CDR3 DNA follows: TGTGCCAGCAGCTTAGCCCGGTCGGATCAGCCCCAGCATTTT. Full variable domain (rest looked up from reference TRBV7-8 and TRBJ1-5): GAGVSQSPRYKVAKRGQDVALRCDPISGHVSLFWYQQALGQGPEFLTYFQNEAQLDKSGLPSDRFFAERPEGSVSTLKIQRTQQEDSAVYLCASSLARSDQPQHFGDGTRLSIL.

This chain links TRBV6-5 with TRBJ2-5; 7 bases align to TRBD1. Germline V lookup: CDR1 MNHEY, CDR2 SVGAGI. This CDR3 is 13 amino acids long. Trimming cost V 4 bases and J 3 bases; bases outside gene matches: 2. In DNA, the CDR3 is TGTGCCAGCAGTTTTGGGACAGAAGAGACCCAGTACTTC. Translating gives CASSFGTEETQYF.

Remarks on this clone: The same CDR3 can be traced to other DNA sequences in this sample. This chain joins TRBV6-5 and TRBJ1-1; D not resolved. Germline V gene lookup returns CDR1 MNHEY and CDR2 SVGAGI. The CDR3 totals 13 residues. Trimming stripped 3 bases from V and 2 bases from J, with 7 bases between. For the CDR3, the DNA is TGTGCCAGCAGTTATTTGGGAAACACTGAAGCTTTCTTT. Its translation: CASSYLGNTEAFF.

This sequence joins TRBV15 and TRBJ1-4; D ambiguous. V lost 1 base and J lost 8, with 8 bases in between. CDR3 length: 13 residues. The germline gives CDR1 LNHNV, CDR2 YYDKDF (reference sequence). The CDR3 loop reads CATSRGAWEKLFF. Here the CDR3 DNA reads TGTGCCACCAGCAGAGGAGCGTGGGAAAAACTGTTTTTT.

This clone was recorded a few times. The V call is TRBV19, the J call TRBJ2-7, with 10 nucleotides matching TRBD1. J was trimmed by 6 bases and V by 4 bases; bases with no gene match: 6. The CDR3 runs to 14 residues. Germline assignment: CDR1 LNHDA and CDR2 SQIVND (reference sequence). CDR3 region: CASSTSDRGREQYF. The CDR3 coding sequence is TGTGCCAGTAGTACCTCCGACAGGGGGCGCGAGCAGTACTTC.

In this sample, this clone turned up once. V gene TRBV7-8 combines with J gene TRBJ1-3, with a weak D call TRBD1 (5 bases). Per germline, CDR1 SGHVS and CDR2 FQNEAQ. The CDR3 is made up of 15 amino acids. V was trimmed by 6 bases and J by 0 bases, leaving 12 bases between them. CDR3 nucleotide sequence: TGTGCCAGCAGTTCCAGCGGGGGCTCTGGAAACACCATATATTTT. Translating it yields CASSSSGGSGNTIYF.

This chain joins TRBV6-1 and TRBJ1-5; D is perhaps TRBD1 (6 bases). V lost 1 base and J 6 bases, leaving 10 bases between the germline ends. Germline CDR1 reads MNHNS; CDR2 reads SASEGT. The CDR3 is 14 amino acids. CDR3 coding DNA: TGTGCCAGCAGTGAAGTTGGGGGGCGTCAGCCCCAGCATTTT. Amino acid sequence: CASSEVGGRQPQHF.

The chain is built from TRBV5-1 and TRBJ2-3, with unresolved D. The CDR3 extends over 14 amino acids. Germline values: CDR1 SGHRS, CDR2 YFSETQ. Between the trimmed V and J ends, which lost 4 bases and 2 bases, there was a span of 11 bases. This CDR3 reads CASSPDPTTDTQYF. CDR3 bases: TGCGCCAGCAGCCCCGACCCTACCACAGATACGCAGTATTTT.